These 26 T cell receptor beta chains share one sample of origin, sequenced in a study of T cell responses to AZD1222 COVID-19 vaccine. Assay: immunoSEQ multiplex PCR; the TCRdb copy retains only in-frame clones and omits some. Among approximately 100,000 clones listed, approximately 89% were seen once. The sample was peripheral blood, taken on day 0 of AZD1222 vaccination. The receptors were sampled from an adult in good health.

The J gene is TRBJ2-3, the V gene TRBV9; 8 bases agree with TRBD2. The junction had 5 bases not matched to a gene; V was cut back by 0 bases and J by 2 bases. The germline V gene encodes CDR1 SGDLS and CDR2 YYNGEE. This CDR3 has 16 amino acids. The CDR3 spells CASSVGAGAFTDTQYF. CDR3 coding DNA: TGTGCCAGCAGCGTAGGAGCGGGGGCCTTCACAGATACGCAGTATTTT. Using reference TRBV9 and TRBJ2-3 for the parts outside the CDR3, the full variable domain is DSGVTQTPKHLITATGQRVTLRCSPRSGDLSVYWYQQSLDQGLQFLIQYYNGEERAKGNILERFSAQQFPDLHSELNLSSLELGDSALYFCASSVGAGAFTDTQYFGPGTRLTVL.

The V call is TRBV6-1, the J call TRBJ2-7, with D perhaps TRBD1 or TRBD2 (7 bases each). Germline CDR1 and CDR2: MNHNS and SASEGT. The CDR3 is 16 amino acids. V was pared by 1 base and J by 6 bases, with 19 bases between. In nucleotides, the CDR3 is TGTGCCAGCAGTGAAGTGCAGGGGGAGGGGTTCTCCGAGCAGTACTTC. It is translated as CASSEVQGEGFSEQYF.

J is TRBJ2-1 and V is TRBV27; weak D call: TRBD2 (5 bases). The CDR3 totals 14 residues. The germline CDR1 and CDR2 sequences are MNHEY and SMNVEV (reference sequence). V lost 5 bases and J lost 9, with 17 bases in between. As DNA, the CDR3 is TGTGCCAGCAGTCGAGGGTTAGCTGGGCCTGAGCAGTTCTTC. Amino acid sequence: CASSRGLAGPEQFF.

The chain employs TRBV5-1 and TRBJ1-1; a possible D gene is TRBD1 (6 bases). V lost 5 bases and J 6 bases, leaving 20 bases between the germline ends. Germline loops: CDR1 SGHRS, CDR2 YFSETQ. The CDR3 totals 15 residues. CDR3 sequence: CASRVVAGALSEAFF. Written as DNA, the CDR3 is TGCGCCAGCAGGGTCGTCGCGGGGGCGTTGTCTGAAGCTTTCTTT.

The V call is TRBV6-6, the J call TRBJ2-7; D possibly corresponds to TRBD2 (5 bases). The CDR3 length is 15 residues. Trimming shortened V by 6 bases and J by 0 bases, and 15 bases separated the two germline ends. The germline CDR1 and CDR2 sequences are MNHNY and SVGAGI (reference sequence). CDR3 bases: TGTGCCAGCAGACTAGACCAGACAAGCTCCTACGAGCAGTACTTC. It specifies CASRLDQTSSYEQYF.

The chain carries TRBV4-1 and TRBJ2-5, with D perhaps being TRBD1 or TRBD2 (5 bases each). CDR3 length: 16 amino acids. V lost 1 base and J 0 bases, leaving 12 bases between the germline ends. CDR1 is MGHRA and CDR2 is YSYEKL in the germline V gene. CDR3 bases: TGCGCCAGCAGCCAAGGGGACCAACCATACCAAGAGACCCAGTACTTC. Its translation: CASSQGDQPYQETQYF.

This clone was seen just once. The chain recombines TRBV19 with TRBJ1-1; D remains ambiguous. Germline V CDR1 and CDR2: LNHDA, SQIVND (reference sequence). CDR3 length: 13 residues. V shed 3 bases and J shed 2 bases, with 7 bases lying between them. CDR3 DNA: TGTGCCAGTAGTATTAACCCCAACACTGAAGCTTTCTTT. Its protein is CASSINPNTEAFF.

The rearrangement joins TRBV9 to TRBJ2-3; a weak D match, TRBD2 (7 bases). Looked up from germline, CDR1 is SGDLS and CDR2 is YYNGEE. Trimming took off 3 bases at V and 0 bases at J, with 20 bases between the two ends. The CDR3 totals 18 residues. This CDR3 reads CASSAKTSGGASTDTQYF. CDR3 in DNA: TGTGCCAGCAGCGCAAAGACTAGTGGGGGGGCTAGCACAGATACGCAGTATTTT.

The count of this clone is one. This sequence joins TRBV30 and TRBJ1-2; no definite D call. CDR1 is GTSNPN, CDR2 SVGIG, per germline (reference sequence). The CDR3 is made up of 15 amino acids. V was cut by 0 bases and J by 5 bases, with 16 bases left in between. For the CDR3, the DNA is TGTGCCTGGAGTGTACCCCGGGGAGAGAGGTATGGCTACACCTTC. This translates into CAWSVPRGERYGYTF.

This chain joins TRBV30 and TRBJ1-5, with D perhaps TRBD1 (5 bases). There are 14 residues in the CDR3. Trimming cost V 0 bases and J 4 bases, with 10 bases left between them. Germline lookup yields CDR1 GTSNPN and CDR2 SVGIG (reference sequence). In DNA form, the CDR3 reads TGTGCCTGGAGTGTGGGAGACAGAAATCAGCCCCAGCATTTT. Its translation is CAWSVGDRNQPQHF.

V gene TRBV27 combines with J gene TRBJ1-1, with D unclear. The length of the CDR3 is 14 residues. Germline-derived CDR1 and CDR2 are MNHEY and SMNVEV (reference sequence). The germline V and J ends were trimmed by 3 bases and 2 bases, with 10 bases remaining between them. The CDR3 region has the DNA TGTGCCAGCAGTTTGACTCAGACTAACACTGAAGCTTTCTTT. It specifies CASSLTQTNTEAFF.

The chain has TRBV4-1 and TRBJ1-4; 8 bases match TRBD1. The V gene end was trimmed by 3 bases and the J gene end by 4 bases; junction bases not matched to a gene: 7. The CDR3 has 16 residues. The germline V gene has CDR1 MGHRA and CDR2 YSYEKL. The CDR3 here is CASSHRLDRGNEKLFF. CDR3 nucleotides: TGCGCCAGCAGCCACCGCCTCGACAGGGGTAATGAAAAACTGTTTTTT.

The genes are TRBV4-1 and TRBJ1-2, with 9 bases lining up with TRBD1. V shed 0 bases, J shed 4 bases, and the junction held 3 bases outside the gene matches. Germline CDR1 and CDR2: MGHRA and YSYEKL. The CDR3 totals 15 residues. The CDR3 nucleotides read TGCGCCAGCAGCCAAGATGACAGGGGGATCTATGGCTACACCTTC. As protein: CASSQDDRGIYGYTF.

V usage is TRBV3-1 (or the pseudogene TRBV3-2) and J usage is TRBJ1-3; D call uncertain. Per the germline V gene, CDR1 is LGHDT and CDR2 is YNNKEL (reference sequence). This CDR3 spans 16 amino acids. Between the trimmed V and J ends, which lost 4 bases and 0 bases, there was a span of 13 bases. CDR3 DNA: TGTGCCAGCAGCCCCTCCGGGATCGGCTCTGGAAACACCATATATTTT. Protein: CASSPSGIGSGNTIYF.

This chain joins TRBV7-8 and TRBJ1-3; no clear D. Germline-derived CDR1 and CDR2 are SGHVS and FQNEAQ. Trimming took 5 bases from V and 7 from J, leaving 18 bases between them. The CDR3 is made up of 15 amino acids. Here the CDR3 reads CASSPYPVRGNTIYF. The CDR3 bases are TGTGCCAGCAGCCCCTACCCCGTCAGAGGGAACACCATATATTTT. Full variable domain (rest looked up from reference TRBV7-8 and TRBJ1-3): GAGVSQSPRYKVAKRGQDVALRCDPISGHVSLFWYQQALGQGPEFLTYFQNEAQLDKSGLPSDRFFAERPEGSVSTLKIQRTQQEDSAVYLCASSPYPVRGNTIYFGEGSWLTVV.

J is TRBJ1-4 and V is TRBV7-9; no firm D call. This CDR3 is 15 amino acids long. Trimming stripped 2 bases from V and 8 bases from J, with 15 bases between. The germline V gene has CDR1 SEHNR and CDR2 FQNEAQ (reference sequence). The CDR3 protein is CASSLKPGEEEKLFF. CDR3 bases: TGTGCCAGCAGCTTAAAGCCTGGGGAGGAGGAAAAACTGTTTTTT.

The rearrangement joins TRBV27 to TRBJ2-7; TRBD2 might be the D (6 bases). Germline assignment: CDR1 MNHEY and CDR2 SMNVEV (reference sequence). CDR3 length: 13 residues. The ends were cut back, 3 bases at V and 3 bases at J, with 9 bases in the middle. CDR3 sequence reads: CASSFQGGYEQYF. The DNA for the CDR3 is TGTGCCAGCAGTTTCCAGGGAGGCTACGAGCAGTACTTC.

The DNA for the CDR3 is TGTGCCAGTAGTCAACAGGGGAATCAGCCCCAGCATTTT. It yields the protein CASSQQGNQPQHF. V is TRBV19 and J is TRBJ1-5, with 7 bases lining up with TRBD1. Trimming at V came to 5 bases and at J to 4 bases, leaving 2 bases not matched to a gene. The CDR3 sequence is 13 residues long. The germline V gene has CDR1 LNHDA and CDR2 SQIVND (reference sequence).

This chain links TRBV18 with TRBJ1-1; 10 positions agree with TRBD1. Per the germline V gene, CDR1 is KGHSH and CDR2 is LQKENI. This CDR3 has 14 residues. The V and J ends lost 8 bases and 5 bases, in that order; junction bases with no gene match: 8. CDR3 DNA: TGTGCCAGCACTCGGGACAGGGGAAGGACTGAAGCTTTCTTT. Protein sequence: CASTRDRGRTEAFF.

V gene TRBV7-2 combines with J gene TRBJ2-7; perhaps TRBD1 as D (7 bases). CDR3 size: 14 residues. Trimming pared 4 bases from V and 7 bases from J, leaving 17 bases between. CDR1 and CDR2 from the germline V gene are SGHTA and FQGNSA. CDR3 nucleotide sequence: TGTGCCAGCAGCTCCATGACAGGGACTGATGAGCAGTACTTC. Translation gives CASSSMTGTDEQYF.

The chain joins TRBV7-9 to TRBJ2-7, with 10 bases fitting TRBD1. Germline values: CDR1 SEHNR, CDR2 FQNEAQ (reference sequence). The ends lost 5 bases at V and 4 bases at J; junction bases unmatched: 8. The CDR3 contains 15 residues. CDR3 nucleotide sequence: TGTGCCAGCAGCATAGGACAGGGGGTGTCATACGAGCAGTACTTC. Protein: CASSIGQGVSYEQYF. Supplemented by reference TRBV7-9 and TRBJ2-7, the full variable domain reads DTGVSQNPRHKITKRGQNVTFRCDPISEHNRLYWYRQTLGQGPEFLTYFQNEAQLEKSRLLSDRFSAERPKGSFSTLEIQRTEQGDSAMYLCASSIGQGVSYEQYFGPGTRLTVT.

The rearrangement uses TRBV5-1 and TRBJ1-1; weak D call: TRBD1 (5 bases). This CDR3 region has 17 residues. Germline V gene data show CDR1 as SGHRS and CDR2 as YFSETQ. The V and J ends lost 0 bases and 4 bases respectively, with 19 bases between them. This chain's CDR3 is CASSLAQRGARGTEAFF. The CDR3, as DNA: TGCGCCAGCAGCTTGGCCCAGAGGGGTGCTAGGGGCACTGAAGCTTTCTTT.

The table lists this clone with a count of one. The V gene is TRBV6-5, the J gene TRBJ1-2; TRBD1 matches 7 bases. Per germline, CDR1 MNHEY and CDR2 SVGAGI. With V trimmed by 6 bases and J by 4 bases, 8 bases remained unmatched. CDR3 size: 14 residues. The CDR3 sequence is CASSMGQFFYGYTF. CDR3 DNA: TGTGCCAGCAGCATGGGACAGTTTTTCTATGGCTACACCTTC.

The chain employs TRBV27 and TRBJ1-2; maybe TRBD1 (6 bases). In germline, CDR1 is MNHEY, CDR2 SMNVEV (reference sequence). Trimming took 5 bases from V and 4 from J, leaving 8 bases between them. There are 12 residues in the CDR3. The CDR3 sequence: CASSEGGYGYTF. In DNA, the CDR3 is TGTGCCAGCAGTGAGGGGGGCTATGGCTACACCTTC.

The gene calls are TRBV9 and TRBJ2-7; 7 positions agree with TRBD1. With 1 base clipped from V and 4 bases from J, the junction kept 8 bases outside the gene matches. Germline CDR1 is SGDLS and CDR2 is YYNGEE. The CDR3 is 15 amino acids. CDR3 DNA: TGTGCCAGCAGCGTAACAGGGGCTATGGGGTACGAGCAGTACTTC. Its translation: CASSVTGAMGYEQYF.

The chain has TRBV7-9 and TRBJ1-2; 11 bases agree with TRBD1. Germline assignment: CDR1 SEHNR and CDR2 FQNEAQ (reference sequence). The CDR3 contains 15 residues. Unmatched junction bases numbered 7, after V lost 2 bases and J lost 8 bases. CDR3 residues: CASSLLGQGAKGYTF. In DNA, the CDR3 is TGTGCCAGCAGCTTACTCGGACAGGGGGCAAAAGGCTACACCTTC.